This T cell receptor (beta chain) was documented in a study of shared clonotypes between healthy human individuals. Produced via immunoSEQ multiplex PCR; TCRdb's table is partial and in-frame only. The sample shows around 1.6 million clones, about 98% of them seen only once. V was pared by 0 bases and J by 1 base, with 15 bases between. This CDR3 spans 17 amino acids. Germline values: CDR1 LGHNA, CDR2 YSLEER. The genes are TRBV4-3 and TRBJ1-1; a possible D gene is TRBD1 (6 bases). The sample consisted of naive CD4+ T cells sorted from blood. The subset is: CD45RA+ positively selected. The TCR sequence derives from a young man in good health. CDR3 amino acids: CASSQDPTGGWNTEAFF. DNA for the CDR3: TGCGCCAGCAGCCAAGACCCGACAGGCGGGTGGAACACTGAAGCTTTCTTT.